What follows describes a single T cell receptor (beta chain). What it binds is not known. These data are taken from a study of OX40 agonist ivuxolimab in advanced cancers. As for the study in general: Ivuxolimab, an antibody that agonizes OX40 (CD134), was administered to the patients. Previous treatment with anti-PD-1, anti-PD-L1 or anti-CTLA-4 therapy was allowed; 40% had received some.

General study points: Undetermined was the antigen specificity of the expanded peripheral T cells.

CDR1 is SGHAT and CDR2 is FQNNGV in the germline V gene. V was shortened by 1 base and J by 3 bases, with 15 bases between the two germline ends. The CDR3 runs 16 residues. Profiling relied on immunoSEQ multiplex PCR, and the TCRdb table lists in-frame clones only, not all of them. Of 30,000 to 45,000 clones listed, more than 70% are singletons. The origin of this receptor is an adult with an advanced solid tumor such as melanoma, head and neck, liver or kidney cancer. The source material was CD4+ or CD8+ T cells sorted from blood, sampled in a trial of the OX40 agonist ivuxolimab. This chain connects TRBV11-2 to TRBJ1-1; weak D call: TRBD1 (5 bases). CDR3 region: CASSLGWAGLDTEAFF. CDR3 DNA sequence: TGTGCCAGCAGCTTAGGGTGGGCAGGGTTGGACACTGAAGCTTTCTTT.